This record looks at one T cell receptor beta chain sequence and its context. Its antigen is still unknown. The data belong to a study of cytomegalovirus exposure and HLA in healthy donors. Study-level results: HLA alleles were associated with 17,000 or so TCR beta sequences in a later analysis at 0.05 false discovery rate. In vitro data verified three CMV-associated chains as specific for CMV antigens. According to an earlier analysis, most TCR beta V segments yielded productive rearrangements about 90% or about 30% of the time.

This PCR relied on a set of 60 Vbeta primers and 13 Jbeta primers. TCRdb's copy holds only in-frame clones and misses some; the assay was immunoSEQ multiplex PCR. Altogether roughly 110,000 clones are present, roughly three quarters being singletons, with the ten largest covering more than 2%. Donors were nominally healthy when sampled, though unrecorded immune exposures were likely. V lost 3 bases and J 0 bases, leaving 8 bases between the germline ends. Germline V gives CDR1 SNHLY, CDR2 FYNNEI. This CDR3 has 15 amino acids. The sequence was collected from a man younger than 35 in good health and CMV-seronegative. The sequencing input was PBMCs. This chain links TRBV2 with TRBJ2-2; D is perhaps TRBD2 (5 bases). CDR3 amino acids: CASSEEVANTGELFF. The CDR3 region has the DNA TGTGCCAGCAGTGAGGAGGTGGCGAACACCGGGGAGCTGTTTTTT.